This entry lists 5 T cell receptor beta chains sequenced from one sample in a study of cytomegalovirus exposure and HLA in healthy donors. PCR primers comprised 60 Vbeta and 13 Jbeta primers. The assay was immunoSEQ multiplex PCR, and TCRdb's table has in-frame clones only and misses some. Here the sample spans 130,000 to 150,000 clones, 60% to 80% being singletons. Sequenced input: PBMCs. These receptors originate from a man aged 18 to 29 in good health and CMV-seronegative.

This chain uses TRBV19 with TRBJ1-4, with TRBD1 matching over 7 bases. This CDR3 is built from 15 residues. The ends lost 5 bases at V and 6 bases at J; junction bases unmatched: 9. The V gene's germline CDR1 is LNHDA and CDR2 SQIVND (reference sequence). The CDR3 region is CASSADRESDEKLFF. CDR3 bases: TGTGCCAGTAGTGCAGACAGGGAGTCGGATGAAAAACTGTTTTTT.

Note on this clone: Other DNA sequences of this sample code for an identical CDR3. J is TRBJ1-2 and V is TRBV7-8, with D maybe TRBD1 (5 bases). This CDR3 comprises 13 residues. Germline-derived CDR1 and CDR2 are SGHVS and FQNEAQ. V lost 8 bases and J 4 bases, leaving 14 bases between the germline ends. CDR3 loop: CASRPGDTYGYTF. CDR3 nucleotide sequence: TGTGCCAGCCGCCCGGGGGATACCTATGGCTACACCTTC. The full variable domain, its missing parts supplied by reference TRBV7-8 and TRBJ1-2, is GAGVSQSPRYKVAKRGQDVALRCDPISGHVSLFWYQQALGQGPEFLTYFQNEAQLDKSGLPSDRFFAERPEGSVSTLKIQRTQQEDSAVYLCASRPGDTYGYTFGSGTRLTVV.

The chain is built from TRBV4-3 and TRBJ2-4, with a weak D call TRBD2 (6 bases). Trimming left V 0 bases short and J 3 bases short, with 15 bases between. The CDR3 consists of 17 residues. Germline assignment: CDR1 LGHNA and CDR2 YSLEER. The CDR3 DNA follows: TGCGCCAGCAGCCAAGATAATGGCGGAGGGCACAAAAACATTCAGTACTTC. Translated: CASSQDNGGGHKNIQYF.

The CDR3 loop is CASSSPTGSGYGYTF. CDR3 sequence (DNA): TGTGCCAGCAGCTCTCCGACAGGGTCAGGTTATGGCTACACCTTC. The V and J genes are TRBV5-4 and TRBJ1-2, with 7 bases fitting TRBD1. Germline V gives CDR1 SGHNT, CDR2 YYREEE (reference sequence). The V and J ends lost 3 bases and 5 bases, in that order; junction bases with no gene match: 10. This CDR3 is 15 amino acids long.

V and J are TRBV6-6 and TRBJ1-2; D possibly corresponds to TRBD1 (6 bases). V was clipped by 6 bases and J by 8 bases, with 19 bases between them. Germline V gives CDR1 MNHNY, CDR2 SVGAGI (reference sequence). CDR3 length equals 14 residues. The CDR3 loop is CASSRSIQGWGYTF. Here the CDR3 DNA reads TGTGCCAGCAGCCGTTCGATACAGGGTTGGGGCTACACCTTC.